This T cell receptor beta chain was found in a study of shared clonotypes between healthy human individuals. A CD45RA+ naive subset and a CD45RA-negative memory subset were split from CD4+ cells. To note about this clone: The antigen is not known.

Study-wide results and limits: Several donors held about 5% of naive CD4 clonotypes in common. Estimated richness values were generally larger in naive subsets than in memory subsets. Relative to their counterparts shared across all four donors, non-shared clonotypes exhibited diminished generation probabilities.

The repertoire was sequenced with immunoSEQ multiplex PCR; TCRdb's copy has only in-frame clones and lacks some. Among about 980,000 clones listed, more than 75% were seen once. The CDR3 extends over 13 amino acids. With 4 bases clipped from V and 6 bases from J, the junction kept 5 bases outside the gene matches. Looked up from germline, CDR1 is GTSNPN and CDR2 is SVGIG (reference sequence). Sequencing used memory CD4+ T cells sorted from blood. Subset of the sample: CD45RA-negative fraction. The sequence derives from a man aged 18 to 29 in good health. This chain uses TRBV30 with TRBJ1-4; 7 bases match TRBD1. The CDR3 here is CAWMGQGDEKLFF. In DNA form, the CDR3 reads TGTGCCTGGATGGGTCAGGGGGATGAAAAACTGTTTTTT.